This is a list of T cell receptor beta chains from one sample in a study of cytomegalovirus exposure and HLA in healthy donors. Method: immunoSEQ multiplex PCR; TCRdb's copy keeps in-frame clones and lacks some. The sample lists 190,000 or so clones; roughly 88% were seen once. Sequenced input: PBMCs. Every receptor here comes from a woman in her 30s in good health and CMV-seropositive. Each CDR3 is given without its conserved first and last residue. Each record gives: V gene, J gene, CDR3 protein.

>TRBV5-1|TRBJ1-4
ASSSLPGSDEKLF
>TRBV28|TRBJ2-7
ASSAHRDSPEQY
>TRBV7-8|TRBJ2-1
ASSLATGRAEQF
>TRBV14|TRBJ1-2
ASSPPRTGSNYGYT
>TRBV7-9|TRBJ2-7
ASSPRLGPEQY
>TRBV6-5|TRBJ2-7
ASSYGQTSYEQY
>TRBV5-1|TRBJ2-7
ASSDRGEQY
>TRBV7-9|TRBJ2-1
ASEAGGGSYNEQF
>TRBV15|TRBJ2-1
ATSRDLRDTSYNEQF
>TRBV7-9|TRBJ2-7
ASSLATGTGGYEQY
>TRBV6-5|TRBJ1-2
ASTGGGFYGYT
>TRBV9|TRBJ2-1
ASSVAGGFYNEQF
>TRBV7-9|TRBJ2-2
ASSPREQRDTGELF
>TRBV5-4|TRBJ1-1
ASSLNAADQNTEAF
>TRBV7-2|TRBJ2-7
ASSPGQIFEQY
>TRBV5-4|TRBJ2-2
ASSIGGQSVGFGTGELF
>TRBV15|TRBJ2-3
ATSRDTTSGSQDTQY
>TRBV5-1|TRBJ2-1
ASSLRGVAGNHEQF
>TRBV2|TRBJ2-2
ASRLVGTSGSVGELF
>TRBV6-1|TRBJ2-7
ATSWDLSSYEQY
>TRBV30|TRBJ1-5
AWEFPGQGDISNQPQH
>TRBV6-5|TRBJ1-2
ASSPGTLNYGYT
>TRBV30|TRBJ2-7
AWSVRVGYEQY
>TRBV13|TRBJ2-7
ASSSRDLDYEQY
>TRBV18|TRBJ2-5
ASSSAVGQGGETQY